The rows below give T cell receptor beta chains drawn from one sample of a study of cytomegalovirus exposure and HLA in healthy donors. This table comes from immunoSEQ multiplex PCR, and its TCRdb copy is limited to in-frame clones, with some not included. The sample lists some 130,000 clones; about 80% were seen once. Sequenced: PBMCs. All receptors derive from a man aged 25 to 40 in good health and CMV-seronegative. CDR3s include the opening cysteine and the closing phenylalanine or tryptophan. D genes are given only for firm matches. The size of a clone is reported for some rows only, either as once, few or many, or as a class for expanded clones.

abundance	v_gene	j_gene	d_gene	CDR3aa	CDR3nt
-	TRBV4-1	TRBJ2-7	-	CASSPGSPLYEQYF	TGCGCCAGCAGCCCCGGGAGTCCCCTTTACGAGCAGTACTTC
-	TRBV28	TRBJ2-1	-	CASRTDRENEQFF	TGTGCCAGCAGGACAGACCGAGAGAATGAGCAGTTCTTC
once	TRBV6-1	TRBJ2-5	-	CASSEGPSTWETQYF	TGTGCCAGCAGTGAAGGGCCCTCCACGTGGGAGACCCAGTACTTC
-	TRBV7-2	TRBJ2-7	-	CASSLMQGLYEQYF	TGTGCCAGCAGCTTAATGCAGGGTCTCTACGAGCAGTACTTC
-	TRBV18	TRBJ1-1	TRBD1	CASSPGTGEEAFF	TGTGCCAGCTCACCGGGGACAGGGGAGGAAGCTTTCTTT
-	TRBV27	TRBJ1-6	-	CASKIGGSNSPLHF	TGTGCCAGCAAAATTGGGGGCTCGAATTCACCCCTCCACTTT
few	TRBV5-1	TRBJ2-3	-	CASSLVRESTDTQYF	TGCGCCAGCAGCTTGGTCAGGGAAAGCACAGATACGCAGTATTTT
-	TRBV29-1	TRBJ2-7	-	CSVRRWESNYEQYF	TGCAGCGTTCGCCGATGGGAGTCAAACTACGAGCAGTACTTC
-	TRBV28	TRBJ2-5	-	CASSLVGGWGWETQYF	TGTGCCAGCAGTTTAGTCGGGGGTTGGGGTTGGGAGACCCAGTACTTC
-	TRBV5-6	TRBJ2-7	-	CASSLSAGTTYEQYF	TGTGCCAGCAGCTTGTCAGCGGGGACAACCTACGAGCAGTACTTC
once	TRBV19	TRBJ2-7	-	CASRPSGGSGYEQYF	TGTGCCAGTAGACCTTCCGGAGGGTCGGGCTACGAGCAGTACTTC
once	TRBV7-9	TRBJ2-1	TRBD1	CASSPRQGLYNEQFF	TGTGCCAGCAGCCCCCGACAGGGTCTCTACAATGAGCAGTTCTTC
-	TRBV19	TRBJ2-3	TRBD2	CASTDSGSTDTQYF	TGTGCCAGTACCGATAGCGGGAGCACAGATACGCAGTATTTT
once	TRBV5-1	TRBJ2-1	-	CASSPIAPVYNEQFF	TGCGCCAGCAGCCCCATAGCGCCAGTCTACAATGAGCAGTTCTTC
few	TRBV6-5	TRBJ1-4	-	CASSQKPPGFGKLFF	TGTGCCAGCAGCCAGAAACCCCCAGGGTTCGGAAAACTGTTTTTT
few	TRBV7-9	TRBJ1-1	TRBD1	CASSPDREAAFF	TGTGCCAGCAGCCCTGACAGGGAGGCAGCTTTCTTT
-	TRBV27	TRBJ2-7	TRBD2	CASSFASGSFYEQYF	TGTGCCAGCAGTTTTGCTAGCGGGAGTTTCTACGAGCAGTACTTC
-	TRBV27	TRBJ2-3	-	CASSLHRGGSTDTQYF	TGTGCCAGCAGTCTACATAGGGGGGGCAGCACAGATACGCAGTATTTT
-	TRBV6-1	TRBJ2-4	-	CASSEWGDIQYF	TGTGCCAGCAGCGAGTGGGGAGACATTCAGTACTTC
-	TRBV19	TRBJ1-5	TRBD1	CASSTGQGTQPQHF	TGTGCCAGTAGTACCGGACAGGGGACTCAGCCCCAGCATTTT
few	TRBV5-6	TRBJ2-1	-	CASSLDRRNEQFF	TGTGCCAGCAGCTTGGACAGGCGCAATGAGCAGTTCTTC
-	TRBV5-8	TRBJ2-1	-	CASSFVRGWYNEQFF	TGTGCCAGCAGCTTCGTTCGCGGGTGGTACAATGAGCAGTTCTTC
-	TRBV6-9	TRBJ1-5	TRBD1	CASSLRTGGDQPQNF	TGTGCCAGCAGTCTTAGGACAGGGGGTGATCAGCCCCAGAATTTT
-	TRBV30	TRBJ2-3	TRBD2	CAWPLAGGPKDTQYF	TGTGCCTGGCCACTAGCGGGAGGGCCGAAAGATACGCAGTATTTT
-	TRBV6-5	TRBJ2-2	-	CASTGGSTGELFF	TGTGCCAGCACAGGAGGGTCCACCGGGGAGCTGTTTTTT
-	TRBV11-2	TRBJ2-7	-	CASSLEYGDSYEQYF	TGTGCCAGCAGCTTAGAATACGGGGACTCCTACGAGCAGTACTTC
few	TRBV5-1	TRBJ2-2	-	CASSLVSAQTGELFF	TGCGCCAGCAGCTTGGTCTCAGCACAGACCGGGGAGCTGTTTTTT
few	TRBV5-1	TRBJ2-5	TRBD1	CASSPGQGAFETQYF	TGCGCCAGCAGCCCGGGACAGGGGGCGTTTGAGACCCAGTACTTC
-	TRBV6-5	TRBJ1-2	-	CASSYKSGTHGYTF	TGTGCCAGCAGTTACAAAAGTGGGACTCACGGCTACACCTTC
-	TRBV30	TRBJ1-2	TRBD1	CAWTPGRGYVYGYTF	TGTGCCTGGACCCCCGGCAGGGGGTACGTCTATGGCTACACCTTC
-	TRBV13	TRBJ1-2	TRBD1	CASSFGQGGYGYTF	TGTGCCAGCAGCTTCGGACAGGGCGGGTATGGCTACACCTTC
-	TRBV9	TRBJ1-4	TRBD1	CASSAGQGRDEKLFF	TGTGCCAGCAGCGCTGGACAGGGAAGGGATGAAAAACTGTTTTTT
-	TRBV7-9	TRBJ2-3	TRBD1	CASRADRAIGTDTQYF	TGTGCCAGCAGGGCGGACAGGGCAATCGGCACAGATACGCAGTATTTT
-	TRBV19	TRBJ1-1	TRBD1	CASSQGTANTEAFF	TGTGCCAGTAGTCAAGGGACAGCGAACACTGAAGCTTTCTTT
few	TRBV7-2	TRBJ1-1	-	CASSKDGSLAEAFF	TGTGCCAGCAGCAAAGATGGGAGTCTCGCTGAAGCTTTCTTT
few	TRBV10-2	TRBJ1-1	-	CAAKGVLDTEAFF	TGCGCCGCAAAAGGGGTTTTGGACACTGAAGCTTTCTTT
-	TRBV15	TRBJ2-3	TRBD2	CATSPVAGGFTDTQYF	TGTGCCACCAGCCCCGTAGCGGGAGGGTTCACAGATACGCAGTATTTT
-	TRBV5-4	TRBJ1-2	-	CASTSEGGAPIYGYTF	TGTGCCAGCACCTCTGAGGGAGGGGCCCCTATCTATGGCTACACCTTC
few	TRBV7-9	TRBJ1-1	TRBD1	CASSLDRPEAFF	TGTGCCAGCAGCTTGGACAGGCCTGAAGCTTTCTTT
-	TRBV10-2	TRBJ2-1	TRBD2	CASSVTSGVGDEQFF	TGCGCCAGCAGTGTTACTAGCGGAGTGGGAGATGAGCAGTTCTTC
-	TRBV14	TRBJ2-1	-	CASSPASHEQFF	TGTGCCAGCAGCCCAGCTAGCCATGAGCAGTTCTTC
few	TRBV7-9	TRBJ1-1	-	CASSMDRNTEAFF	TGTGCCAGCAGCATGGACAGGAACACTGAAGCTTTCTTT
-	TRBV6-6	TRBJ2-7	TRBD1	CASSYQAGGNEQYF	TGTGCCAGCAGTTATCAGGCAGGGGGCAACGAGCAGTACTTC
-	TRBV6-6	TRBJ2-7	-	CASNHPGSAEIYEQYF	TGTGCCAGCAACCACCCGGGGTCAGCGGAGATCTACGAGCAGTACTTC
-	TRBV5-1	TRBJ2-7	TRBD1	CASSTSQDRGITLEQYF	TGCGCCAGCAGCACCTCACAGGACAGGGGGATTACACTCGAGCAGTACTTC
-	TRBV28	TRBJ2-5	-	CASSSPTGFRETQYF	TGTGCCAGCAGTTCGCCGACAGGATTTAGGGAGACCCAGTACTTC
-	TRBV7-9	TRBJ2-7	-	CASSGPGEQYF	TGTGCCAGCAGCGGTCCGGGGGAGCAGTACTTC
-	TRBV11-2	TRBJ2-7	-	CASSLGASVYEQYF	TGTGCCAGCAGCTTAGGGGCTAGCGTCTACGAGCAGTACTTC
-	TRBV7-8	TRBJ2-7	TRBD2	CASSLMGPGLAYEQYF	TGTGCCAGCAGCTTAATGGGACCGGGACTAGCTTACGAGCAGTACTTC
-	TRBV29-1	TRBJ2-7	-	CSVGGRVGKRSYEQYF	TGCAGCGTTGGAGGTCGGGTCGGGAAAAGATCCTACGAGCAGTACTTC
once	TRBV29-1	TRBJ1-2	TRBD1	CSVEETGNYGYTF	TGCAGCGTTGAAGAGACAGGGAACTATGGCTACACCTTC
-	TRBV2	TRBJ2-7	-	CASSLDSSSYEQYF	TGTGCCAGCAGTCTAGACAGTAGCTCCTACGAGCAGTACTTC
-	TRBV25-1	TRBJ1-2	-	CANSELGGVYGYTF	TGTGCCAACAGTGAATTGGGGGGGGTCTATGGCTACACCTTC
-	TRBV6-4	TRBJ1-1	-	CASSVWSNTEAFF	TGTGCCAGCAGTGTTTGGAGCAACACTGAAGCTTTCTTT